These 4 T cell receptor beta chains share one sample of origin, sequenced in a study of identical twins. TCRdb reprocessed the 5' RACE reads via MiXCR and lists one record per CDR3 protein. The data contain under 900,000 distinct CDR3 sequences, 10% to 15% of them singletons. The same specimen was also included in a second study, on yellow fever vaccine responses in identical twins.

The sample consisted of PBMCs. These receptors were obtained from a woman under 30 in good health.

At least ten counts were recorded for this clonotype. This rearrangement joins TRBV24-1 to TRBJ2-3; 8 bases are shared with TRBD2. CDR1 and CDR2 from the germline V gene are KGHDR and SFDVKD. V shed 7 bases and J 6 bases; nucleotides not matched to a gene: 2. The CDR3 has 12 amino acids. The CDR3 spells CATSRLADTQYF. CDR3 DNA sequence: TGTGCCACCAGCCGACTAGCGGATACGCAGTATTTT.

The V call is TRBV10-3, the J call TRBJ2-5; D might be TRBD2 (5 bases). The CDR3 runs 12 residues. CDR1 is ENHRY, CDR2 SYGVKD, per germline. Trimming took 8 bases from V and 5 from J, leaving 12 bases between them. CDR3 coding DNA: TGTGCCATCGGTCGGGGTGGGGAGACCCAGTACTTC. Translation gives CAIGRGGETQYF.

CDR3 DNA sequence: TGCAGTGCTGTAAGGACTAGCGGGATCACCCCGGGATACGAGCAGTACTTC. This gives the protein CSAVRTSGITPGYEQYF. This chain connects TRBV20-1 to TRBJ2-7; 12 nucleotides agree with TRBD2. V trimming: 5 bases; J trimming: 4 bases; junction bases outside the gene matches: 15. This CDR3 is 17 amino acids long. Germline-derived CDR1 and CDR2 are DFQATT and SNEGSKA (reference sequence).

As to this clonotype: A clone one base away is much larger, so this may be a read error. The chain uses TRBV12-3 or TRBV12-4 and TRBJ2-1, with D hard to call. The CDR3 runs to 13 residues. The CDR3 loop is CASSSDRHNVQFF. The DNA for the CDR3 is TGTGCCAGCAGTTCTGACCGCCACAATGTGCAGTTCTTC.